These 28 T cell receptor beta chains share one sample of origin, sequenced in a study of T cells in Graves' hyperthyroidism and ophthalmopathy. Amplified TCR beta CDR3 regions came from RNA transcripts. A set of HTBI primers served as the primers for a first-round RT-PCR of the TCR CDR3. TCRdb ran MiXCR on the multiplex PCR reads and lists one entry per CDR3 protein. The sample has hundreds of thousands of distinct CDR3 sequences, just over 45% seen once. The specimen was peripheral blood or thyroid tissue (not recorded which). The receptors shown here come from a woman aged 18 to 35 with Graves' hyperthyroidism.

A remark on this clonotype: This could be a read error, since a much larger clone is one nucleotide away. The conserved closing phenylalanine or tryptophan is absent in this CDR3, likely reflecting a read error. This sequence joins TRBV15 and TRBJ1-2, with unresolved D. This CDR3 spans 15 amino acids. Germline V gene data show CDR1 as LNHNV and CDR2 as YYDKDF (reference sequence). V lost 1 base and J lost 0, with 9 bases in between. DNA of the CDR3: TGTGCCACCAGCAGAGTTGGTAGAGCTAACTATGGCTACACCCTC. Translation gives CATSRVGRANYGYTL.

Remarks on this clonotype: The junction departs from germline at one end; a sequencing error may be responsible. The J gene is TRBJ1-6, the V gene TRBV5-1, with 10 bases lining up with TRBD1. In germline, CDR1 is SGHRS, CDR2 YFSETQ. The CDR3 loop spans 13 amino acids. CDR3 region: CASSTDRGRPLHF. The CDR3 coding sequence is TGTGCCAGCAGCACGGACAGGGGGAGACCCCTCCACTTT.

Turning to this clonotype: The final CDR3 position lacks the conserved phenylalanine or tryptophan, pointing to a likely read error. The V and J genes are TRBV2 and TRBJ1-1; no clear D. Germline CDR1 and CDR2: SNHLY and FYNNEI. V lost 6 bases to trimming and J lost 11 bases, with 13 bases between them. CDR3 length: 11 residues. CDR3 coding DNA: TGTGCCAGCAGCCAACTCCACGGGGCTTTCCTT. Its protein is CASSQLHGAFL.

Only one count was recorded for this clonotype. This could be a read error, since a much larger clone is one nucleotide away. This rearrangement joins TRBV7-9 to TRBJ2-7; the D is unclear. The V end lost 6 bases, the J end lost 5 bases, and 14 bases lay between the germline ends. The CDR3 is made up of 13 amino acids. Germline CDR1 SEHNR, CDR2 FQNEAQ (reference sequence). The CDR3 DNA is TGTGCCAGCAGGCCAAGTGACGCGAACGAGCAGTACTTC. It codes for CASRPSDANEQYF. The full variable domain, rest sourced from reference TRBV7-9 and TRBJ2-7, is DTGVSQNPRHKITKRGQNVTFRCDPISEHNRLYWYRQTLGQGPEFLTYFQNEAQLEKSRLLSDRFSAERPKGSFSTLEIQRTEQGDSAMYLCASRPSDANEQYFGPGTRLTVT.

The V call is TRBV2, the J call TRBJ1-5, with D possibly TRBD1 on 5 matching bases. V was cut by 8 bases and J by 7 bases, with 18 bases left in between. The germline V gene has CDR1 SNHLY and CDR2 FYNNEI. The CDR3 has 14 residues. The CDR3 coding sequence is TGTGCCAGCTTGACTGGGGGGGTAGGGCAGCCCCAGCATTTT. Its translation is CASLTGGVGQPQHF. Full variable domain (rest looked up from reference TRBV2 and TRBJ1-5): EPEVTQTPSHQVTQMGQEVILRCVPISNHLYFYWYRQILGQKVEFLVSFYNNEISEKSEIFDDQFSVERPDGSNFTLKIRSTKLEDSAMYFCASLTGGVGQPQHFGDGTRLSIL.

This clonotype was observed many times. The chain recombines TRBV29-1 with TRBJ1-2; 7 nucleotides line up with TRBD1. Germline-derived CDR1 and CDR2 are SQVTM and ANQGSEA. The CDR3 extends over 13 amino acids. The V segment lost 3 bases and the J segment 4 bases; nucleotides outside the gene matches: 5. CDR3 sequence reads: CSVDPGGGYGYTF. The CDR3 DNA reads as TGCAGCGTTGACCCAGGGGGAGGCTATGGCTACACCTTC.

This clonotype has at least ten counts. V gene TRBV12-3 or TRBV12-4 combines with J gene TRBJ1-6, with a tentative D call TRBD1 (5 bases). The germline V and J ends were trimmed by 5 bases and 7 bases, with 12 bases remaining between them. This CDR3 region has 14 residues. CDR3 DNA: TGTGCCAGCAGTCATGGACACGTCAATTCACCCCTCCACTTT. It translates to CASSHGHVNSPLHF.

This clonotype was seen just once. The chain combines TRBV6-1 with TRBJ1-6; 9 bases map to TRBD1. The CDR3 consists of 14 residues. J was trimmed by 9 bases and V by 8 bases; bases with no gene match: 8. Germline V gives CDR1 MNHNS, CDR2 SASEGT. CDR3 sequence: CASGGQGSGSPLHF. The CDR3 nucleotides are TGTGCCAGCGGAGGACAGGGGTCGGGTTCACCCCTCCACTTT.

This clonotype was seen a few times. The chain recombines TRBV29-1 with TRBJ2-5; 16 bases agree with TRBD2. The CDR3 totals 17 residues. Looked up from germline, CDR1 is SQVTM and CDR2 is ANQGSEA. The J segment lost 5 bases and the V segment lost 8 bases, leaving 14 bases of the junction unmatched. CDR3 coding DNA: TGCAGCTTTCACCCGGGACTAGCGGGAGGGCTTGGGGAGACCCAGTACTTC. Protein sequence: CSFHPGLAGGLGETQYF.

The genes are TRBV9 and TRBJ2-6; either TRBD1 or TRBD2 may supply D (6 bases each). Deletions cut 10 bases from V and 4 bases from J, with 21 bases between. CDR3 length: 16 residues. The germline gives CDR1 SGDLS, CDR2 YYNGEE. The CDR3 here is CASQEGVQVGANVLTF. CDR3 nucleotides: TGTGCCTCCCAGGAGGGGGTTCAGGTGGGGGCCAACGTCCTGACTTTC.

The V and J genes are TRBV24-1 and TRBJ2-5; 7 positions agree with TRBD1. The J segment lost 5 bases and the V segment lost 2 bases, leaving 4 bases of the junction unmatched. CDR3 length: 14 amino acids. Germline CDR1 reads KGHDR; CDR2 reads SFDVKD. CDR3 DNA sequence: TGTGCCACCAGTGATTGGACAGGTGGCGAGACCCAGTACTTC. It codes for CATSDWTGGETQYF.

This clonotype showed up just a few times. This chain connects TRBV7-2 to TRBJ2-7; TRBD2 aligns across 8 bases. The ends lost 5 bases at V and 2 bases at J; junction bases unmatched: 8. Germline V lookup: CDR1 SGHTA, CDR2 FQGNSA. CDR3 length: 15 amino acids. CDR3 DNA: TGTGCCAGCAGCCTCCTTCCGGGAGGGCCCTACGAGCAGTACTTC. This gives the protein CASSLLPGGPYEQYF.

The gene calls are TRBV20-1 and TRBJ2-7; 9 nucleotides line up with TRBD2. The CDR3 consists of 15 residues. After removal of 8 bases from V and 3 bases from J, the junction contained 14 bases not matched to a gene. Germline V gene sequence: CDR1 DFQATT, CDR2 SNEGSKA (reference sequence). The CDR3 region is CSLKGLSGSFYEQYF. The DNA of the CDR3 is TGCAGTCTCAAGGGGCTTAGCGGGAGTTTCTACGAGCAGTACTTC.

This chain joins TRBV11-2 and TRBJ2-7; 12 positions match TRBD2. Germline V CDR1 and CDR2: SGHAT, FQNNGV. The V segment lost 5 bases and the J segment 4 bases; nucleotides outside the gene matches: 9. CDR3 size: 16 residues. This CDR3 reads CASSLTRTSGTYEQYF. The DNA for the CDR3 is TGTGCCAGCAGCCTTACCCGGACTAGCGGGACGTACGAGCAGTACTTC. Combining the CDR3 with reference TRBV11-2 and TRBJ2-7 gives the whole variable domain EAGVAQSPRYKIIEKRQSVAFWCNPISGHATLYWYQQILGQGPKLLIQFQNNGVVDDSQLPKDRFSAERLKGVDSTLKIQPAKLEDSAVYLCASSLTRTSGTYEQYFGPGTRLTVT.

The chain couples TRBV15 to TRBJ1-5; 8 bases line up with TRBD1. The CDR3 sequence is 15 residues long. Germline lookup yields CDR1 LNHNV and CDR2 YYDKDF (reference sequence). V shed 3 bases and J 6 bases; nucleotides not matched to a gene: 7. The CDR3 nucleotides read TGTGCCACCAGCAGCTACGGCAGGGGGCTTCAGCCCCAGCATTTT. Translation: CATSSYGRGLQPQHF. The full variable domain, in which reference TRBV15 and TRBJ1-5 provide the parts outside the CDR3, is DAMVIQNPRYQVTQFGKPVTLSCSQTLNHNVMYWYQQKSSQAPKLLFHYYDKDFNNEADTPDNFQSRRPNTSFCFLDIRSPGLGDTAMYLCATSSYGRGLQPQHFGDGTRLSIL.

This clonotype has only a few counts. J is TRBJ1-1 and V is TRBV12-3 or TRBV12-4; 7 positions agree with TRBD1. The junction had 8 bases not matched to a gene; V was cut back by 5 bases and J by 5 bases. CDR3 length equals 14 residues. CDR3 amino acids: CASSATGAWTEAFF. CDR3 nucleotides: TGTGCCAGCAGTGCAACAGGGGCTTGGACTGAAGCTTTCTTT.

V is TRBV20-1 and J is TRBJ2-5, with 13 bases lining up with TRBD2. Germline V gene lookup returns CDR1 DFQATT and CDR2 SNEGSKA (reference sequence). The trim removed 6 bases at V and 1 base at J, leaving 8 bases unmatched. This CDR3 spans 16 amino acids. The CDR3 DNA reads TGCAGTGCGAAGGGACTAGCGGGACCGAGCCAAGAGACCCAGTACTTC. This codes for CSAKGLAGPSQETQYF.

This sequence joins TRBV10-2 and TRBJ1-2; possible D gene TRBD1, 6 bases. The ends were cut back, 5 bases at V and 3 bases at J, with 13 bases in the middle. The length of the CDR3 is 14 residues. Germline assignment: CDR1 WSHSY and CDR2 SAAADI. CDR3 sequence: CASSLGAGDYGYTF. The CDR3 nucleotides read TGCGCCAGCAGTTTAGGAGCAGGGGACTATGGCTACACCTTC.

The chain carries TRBV10-3 and TRBJ1-6; D call uncertain. With 2 bases removed from V and 7 bases from J, the gap between germline ends came to 12 bases. Germline CDR1 ENHRY, CDR2 SYGVKD. This CDR3 is 15 amino acids long. The CDR3 DNA is TGTGCCATCAGTGAGGTGGGCTTCGGGAATTCACCCCTCCACTTT. Protein sequence: CAISEVGFGNSPLHF.

With regard to this clonotype: A much larger clonotype is one base distant, so this may be a read error. V is TRBV25-1 and J is TRBJ1-2; TRBD1 is a possible D gene (5 bases). Germline CDR1 is MGHDK and CDR2 is SYGVNS. CDR3 length: 13 residues. CDR3 amino acids: CASRAGGTYGHTF. CDR3 DNA sequence: TGTGCCAGCCGCGCAGGAGGGACCTATGGCCACACCTTC.

This clonotype turned up a few times. V gene TRBV7-3 combines with J gene TRBJ2-2, with 8 bases fitting TRBD2. J gave up 6 bases and V 8 bases, and 8 bases lay outside the gene matches. Looked up from germline, CDR1 is SGHTA and CDR2 is FQGTGA. The CDR3 covers 14 residues. Written as DNA, the CDR3 is TGTGCCAGCCGGTCTAGCGGGTTCGCCGGGGAGCTGTTTTTT. This gives the protein CASRSSGFAGELFF.

The sample holds one count of this clonotype. The chain employs TRBV7-9 and TRBJ2-7; D gene uncertain. This CDR3 has 11 residues. Germline V gene data show CDR1 as SEHNR and CDR2 as FQNEAQ (reference sequence). V dropped 4 bases and J dropped 6 bases, with 7 bases sitting between them. The CDR3 DNA reads TGTGCCAGCAGCTCCCGACGCGAGCAGTACTTC. Translating it yields CASSSRREQYF.

The V call is TRBV10-3, the J call TRBJ1-5; D call uncertain. Trimming cost V 2 bases and J 2 bases, with 10 bases left between them. The germline V gene has CDR1 ENHRY and CDR2 SYGVKD. The length of the CDR3 is 15 residues. Written as DNA, the CDR3 is TGTGCCATCAGTGAGGAGATCATGGGCAATCAGCCCCAGCATTTT. Translation: CAISEEIMGNQPQHF.

V is TRBV7-8 and J is TRBJ1-5, with D unclear. Per the germline V gene, CDR1 is SGHVS and CDR2 is FQNEAQ. The CDR3 contains 15 residues. Trimming cost V 5 bases and J 7 bases, with 18 bases left between them. The CDR3: CASSQSYSNGQPQHF. The DNA of the CDR3 is TGTGCCAGCAGCCAGTCGTACAGTAATGGGCAGCCCCAGCATTTT.

There are a few counts of this clonotype. The chain couples TRBV5-1 to TRBJ2-2, with D possibly called TRBD1 or TRBD2 (5 bases each). V lost 3 bases, J lost 2 bases, and 8 bases lay in between. This CDR3 contains 14 residues. In germline, CDR1 is SGHRS, CDR2 YFSETQ. CDR3 DNA sequence: TGCGCCAGCAGCTGGGACGGTAACACCGGGGAGCTGTTTTTT. Its translation is CASSWDGNTGELFF. Full variable domain (rest looked up from reference TRBV5-1 and TRBJ2-2): KAGVTQTPRYLIKTRGQQVTLSCSPISGHRSVSWYQQTPGQGLQFLFEYFSETQRNKGNFPGRFSGRQFSNSRSEMNVSTLELGDSALYLCASSWDGNTGELFFGEGSRLTVL.

This chain uses TRBV11-1 with TRBJ2-5; D possibly corresponds to TRBD2 (6 bases). Trimming removed 5 bases from V and 4 bases from J, with 17 bases in between. In germline, CDR1 is SGHAT, CDR2 FQDESV (reference sequence). This CDR3 comprises 15 residues. CDR3 DNA sequence: TGTGCCAGCAGCCCTCCCGCGGGAAGGGGAGAGACCCAGTACTTC. It encodes CASSPPAGRGETQYF.

The chain carries TRBV20-1 and TRBJ2-7, with 12 bases aligning to TRBD2. CDR1 and CDR2 from the germline V gene are DFQATT and SNEGSKA (reference sequence). With V trimmed by 1 base and J by 2 bases, 6 bases remained unmatched. CDR3 length: 16 amino acids. The CDR3 DNA follows: TGCAGTGCTAGAGGCGAAACTAGCGGGAGGACCTACGAGCAGTACTTC. Translated, it gives CSARGETSGRTYEQYF.

The sample holds a few counts of this clonotype. The V and J genes are TRBV5-1 and TRBJ2-5, with TRBD2 identical over 10 bases. CDR1 and CDR2 from the germline V gene are SGHRS and YFSETQ. The CDR3 totals 15 residues. Trimming removed 0 bases from V and 5 bases from J; junction bases left unmatched: 4. CDR3 nucleotides: TGCGCCAGCAGCTTGGAGGGACTAGCGATGGAGACCCAGTACTTC. This translates into CASSLEGLAMETQYF.